The rows below give T cell receptor beta chains drawn from one sample of a study of T-cell reconstitution after alpha-beta-depleted transplantation in children. TCRdb re-analysed the PCR reads in MiXCR, keeping a single row per CDR3 protein. This table holds a few hundred thousand distinct CDR3 sequences, about an eighth found once. This specimen was PBMCs from the stem cell graft donor, taken from the stem cell graft. The receptors derive from a human donor who donated a stem cell graft to a child with combined immunodeficiency. Each CDR3 is given with its conserved first and last residue. D genes are given only for firm matches. Size values are once, few and many counts, or a class for expanded clones, and some rows have none.

>TRBV4-3|.|19|TRBJ2-1|TRBD2
TGCGCCAGCAGCCAAGATACCCTTCTGGCTAGCGGGATTTACAATGAGCAGTTCTTC
CASSQDTLLASGIYNEQFF
>TRBV5-1|few|15|TRBJ2-3|.
TGCGCCAGCAGCTTGGAGGGGGGGGACACAGATACGCAGTATTTT
CASSLEGGDTDTQYF
>TRBV5-1|.|17|TRBJ2-2|TRBD2
TGCGCCAGCAGCTTGGGCCTAGCGGATGTGGCCACCGGGGAGCTGTTTTTT
CASSLGLADVATGELFF
>TRBV18|few|14|TRBJ1-4|.
TGTGCCAGCTCACCTGACCGAACTAATGAAAAACTGTTTTTT
CASSPDRTNEKLFF
>TRBV11-2|few|14|TRBJ2-7|.
TGTGCCAGCAGCTTGTCCGGGAATTCTAACGAGCAGTACTTC
CASSLSGNSNEQYF
>TRBV12-5|few|11|TRBJ2-1|.
TGTGCTAGTGGGGAGCACATCGACCAGTTCTTC
CASGEHIDQFF
>TRBV12-3/TRBV12-4|few|14|TRBJ2-3|.
TGTGCCAGCACCCCCGGAAGTGGTATGGATACGCAGTATTTT
CASTPGSGMDTQYF
>TRBV12-3/TRBV12-4|few|15|TRBJ2-3|TRBD2
TGTGCCAGCAGTTCCCGACTAGCGGGGCCAGGTACGCAGTATTTT
CASSSRLAGPGTQYF
>TRBV27|once|13|TRBJ2-7|.
TGTGCCACCAAGGAGGGGCTTCGCTACGAGCAGTACTTC
CATKEGLRYEQYF
>TRBV5-1|few|15|TRBJ2-7|TRBD2
TGCGCCAGCCCCTGGGCTAGCGGAGACCCCTACGAGCAGTACTTC
CASPWASGDPYEQYF
>TRBV12-3/TRBV12-4|few|13|TRBJ1-2|.
TGTGCCAGCAGTACGACCGAGAACTATGGCTACACCTTC
CASSTTENYGYTF
>TRBV7-2|few|17|TRBJ2-1|TRBD2
TGTGCCAGCAGCTCCCGACTAGCGGGACCTCCGGGTAATGAGCAGTTCTTC
CASSSRLAGPPGNEQFF
>TRBV5-1|many|15|TRBJ2-1|TRBD2
TGCGCCAGCACTCCCGAGGGAGGGAACTACAATGAGCAGTTCTTC
CASTPEGGNYNEQFF
>TRBV28|few|12|TRBJ2-5|.
TGTGCCAGCAGGGGCGGAGGACTATTATTCTACTTC
CASRGGGLLFYF
>TRBV20-1|many|13|TRBJ2-2|.
TGCAGTGCTAGTCCCGCGAACACCGGGGAGCTGTTTTTT
CSASPANTGELFF
>TRBV2|.|15|TRBJ2-1|TRBD1
TGTGCCAGCAGACAGACAGGGGCCTCCTACAATGAGCAGTTCTTC
CASRQTGASYNEQFF
>TRBV5-1|many|14|TRBJ1-1|.
TGCGCCAGCAGCTTGGATGGGGAGGGCACTGAAGCTTTCTTT
CASSLDGEGTEAFF
>TRBV15|many|14|TRBJ2-2|.
TGTGCCACCAGCGGGGGGAGGAACACCGGGGAGCTGTTTTTT
CATSGGRNTGELFF
>TRBV6-4|few|12|TRBJ2-7|.
TGTGCCAGCAGTCGGACGGATTACGAGCAGTACTTC
CASSRTDYEQYF
>TRBV5-4|few|17|TRBJ2-1|TRBD1
TGTGCCAGCAGCTTCCCAACGGACAGGATCTCCTACAATGAGCAGTTCTTC
CASSFPTDRISYNEQFF
>TRBV5-1|many|19|TRBJ2-1|.
TGCGCCAGCAGCTTGGCCATCGTCGGCGGGACCCTCTCCTACAATGAGCAGTTCTTC
CASSLAIVGGTLSYNEQFF
>TRBV24-1|few|13|TRBJ2-3|TRBD1
TGTGCCAACACAGGGGGCGTGACAGATACGCAGTATTTT
CANTGGVTDTQYF
>TRBV6-1|.|11|TRBJ1-1|TRBD1
TGTGCCACCTACAGGGGTGCTGAAGCTTTCTTT
CATYRGAEAFF
>TRBV7-9|.|15|TRBJ2-3|.
TGTGCCAGCAGCAAAGGACTCCTCAGCACAGATACGCAGTATTTT
CASSKGLLSTDTQYF
>TRBV18|few|14|TRBJ2-1|.
TGTGCCAGCTCACCACCACAACCCGGCAATGAGCAGTTCTTC
CASSPPQPGNEQFF
>TRBV29-1|.|13|TRBJ2-7|.
TGCAGCGTTTTCTCCAAGACATTCAACGAGCAGTACTTC
CSVFSKTFNEQYF
>TRBV7-2|.|15|TRBJ1-4|.
TGTGCCAGCAGCCGACAGGTCGCAACTAATGAAAAACTGTTTTTT
CASSRQVATNEKLFF
>TRBV6-5|many|12|TRBJ2-7|.
TGTGCCAGCAGTTACCCTACTGGCGAGCAGTACTTC
CASSYPTGEQYF
>TRBV7-9|.|14|TRBJ1-1|.
TGTGCCAGCAGCTTAGGGTTCCCGAACACTGAAGCTTTCTTT
CASSLGFPNTEAFF
>TRBV4-2|many|15|TRBJ2-3|.
TGTGCCAGCAGCCCAGGCTGGACGGGCACAGATACGCAGTATTTT
CASSPGWTGTDTQYF
>TRBV4-2|.|16|TRBJ1-6|.
TGTGCCAGCAGCCAAGACGTCGCAAGGGCGAATTCACCCCTCCACTTT
CASSQDVARANSPLHF
>TRBV29-1|few|12|TRBJ2-7|.
TGCAGCGGTGGGGACTTCAGCGGGGAGCAGTACTTC
CSGGDFSGEQYF
>TRBV5-1|many|15|TRBJ2-1|.
TGCGCCAGCAGCTTGGGTTACCCACCCGACGATGAGCAGTTCTTC
CASSLGYPPDDEQFF
>TRBV12-3/TRBV12-4|few|13|TRBJ2-7|.
TGTGCCAGCAGCTTCGGAACGGCGGCAGGGCAGTACTTC
CASSFGTAAGQYF
>TRBV12-3/TRBV12-4|many|18|TRBJ2-4|.
TGTGCCAGCAGTTTAGGTTGGTGGAGAGAGGGCGCCAAAAACATTCAGTACTTC
CASSLGWWREGAKNIQYF
>TRBV10-3|few|15|TRBJ2-2|TRBD1
TGTGCCATCAGGCCGACAGGGGGCGGAATCGGGGAGCTGTTTTTT
CAIRPTGGGIGELFF
>TRBV9|many|14|TRBJ2-3|.
TGTGCCAGCAGCGTAAGGGGGAGCACAGATACGCAGTATTTT
CASSVRGSTDTQYF
>TRBV10-3|.|11|TRBJ2-7|.
TGTGCCATCAGCGCAGGGGGGGAGCAGTACTTC
CAISAGGEQYF
>TRBV10-3|many|16|TRBJ2-7|TRBD1
TGTGCCATCAGTGAGCCGGGACAGGGGGCTATCGACGAGCAGTACTTC
CAISEPGQGAIDEQYF
>TRBV5-1|many|15|TRBJ2-2|TRBD2
TGCGCCAGCAGCTTCCTAGCGGCGAACACCGGGGAGCTGTTTTTT
CASSFLAANTGELFF
>TRBV20-1|.|14|TRBJ2-7|TRBD1
TGCAGTGCTAGCATCGGACAGGGTCCCTACGAGCAGTACTTC
CSASIGQGPYEQYF
>TRBV20-1|.|13|TRBJ2-7|.
TGCAGTGCTAGCTACGGGGGTCCATACGAGCAGTACTTC
CSASYGGPYEQYF
>TRBV7-9|few|15|TRBJ2-1|.
TGTGCCAGCAGCTTAGTGGCGGGATCAGGCTATGAGCAGTTCTTC
CASSLVAGSGYEQFF
>TRBV12-3/TRBV12-4|.|14|TRBJ2-5|.
TGTGCCAGCAGTTTAGGGCAGGGCGGCGGGACCCAGTACTTC
CASSLGQGGGTQYF
>TRBV11-1|.|18|TRBJ2-3|.
TGTGCCAGCAGCTCCTCGGACTGGAGTCATTTAGGGACAGATACGCAGTATTTT
CASSSSDWSHLGTDTQYF
>TRBV5-1|many|15|TRBJ2-2|TRBD1
TGCGCCAGCAGCTTGGGACAGGGAATGTCCGGGGAGCTGTTTTTT
CASSLGQGMSGELFF
>TRBV5-6|.|12|TRBJ2-1|.
TGTGCCAGCAGCTTGGTGGTTGGCGAGCAGTTCTTC
CASSLVVGEQFF
>TRBV10-3|many|12|TRBJ2-7|.
TGTGCCACGAAACGTGGGGGGCTGGAGCAGTACTTC
CATKRGGLEQYF
>TRBV7-9|.|13|TRBJ1-5|.
TGTGCCAGCAGCTTAGGCAGGACTGAGCCCCAGCATTTT
CASSLGRTEPQHF
>TRBV27|many|14|TRBJ2-5|.
TGTGCCAGCAGTCCGCACCGGGTCCGGGAGACCCAGTACTTC
CASSPHRVRETQYF
>TRBV13|.|14|TRBJ1-4|.
TGTGCCAGCAGCTTCCGGGCAGGCGCTGAAAAACTGTTTTTT
CASSFRAGAEKLFF
>TRBV29-1|many|13|TRBJ2-2|.
TGCAGCGTTGTTGGACAGAACACCGGGGAGCTGTTTTTT
CSVVGQNTGELFF